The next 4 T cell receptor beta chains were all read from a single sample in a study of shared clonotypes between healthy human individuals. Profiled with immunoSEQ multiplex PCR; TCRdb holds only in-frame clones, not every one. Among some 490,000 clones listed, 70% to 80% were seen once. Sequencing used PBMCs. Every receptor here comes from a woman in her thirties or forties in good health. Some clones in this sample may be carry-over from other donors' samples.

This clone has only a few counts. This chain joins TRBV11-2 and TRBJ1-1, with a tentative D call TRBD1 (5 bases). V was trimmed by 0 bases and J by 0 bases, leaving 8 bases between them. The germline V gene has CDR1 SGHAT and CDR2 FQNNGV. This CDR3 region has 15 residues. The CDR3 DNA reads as TGTGCCAGCAGCTTAGAGGGGCAGATGAACACTGAAGCTTTCTTT. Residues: CASSLEGQMNTEAFF.

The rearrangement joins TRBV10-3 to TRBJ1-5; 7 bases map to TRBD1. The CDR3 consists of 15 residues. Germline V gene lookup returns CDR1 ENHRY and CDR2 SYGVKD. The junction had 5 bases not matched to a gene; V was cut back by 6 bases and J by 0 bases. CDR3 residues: CAISLDRNSNQPQHF. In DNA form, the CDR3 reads TGTGCCATCAGCCTGGACAGGAATAGCAATCAGCCCCAGCATTTT.

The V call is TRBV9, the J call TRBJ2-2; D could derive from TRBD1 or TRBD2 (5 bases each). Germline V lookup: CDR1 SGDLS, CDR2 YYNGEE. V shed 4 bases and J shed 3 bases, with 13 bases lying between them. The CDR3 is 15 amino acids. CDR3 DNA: TGTGCCAGCAGCTCCTTACAGGACTACACCGGGGAGCTGTTTTTT. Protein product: CASSSLQDYTGELFF. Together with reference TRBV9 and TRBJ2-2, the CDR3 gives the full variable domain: DSGVTQTPKHLITATGQRVTLRCSPRSGDLSVYWYQQSLDQGLQFLIQYYNGEERAKGNILERFSAQQFPDLHSELNLSSLELGDSALYFCASSSLQDYTGELFFGEGSRLTVL.

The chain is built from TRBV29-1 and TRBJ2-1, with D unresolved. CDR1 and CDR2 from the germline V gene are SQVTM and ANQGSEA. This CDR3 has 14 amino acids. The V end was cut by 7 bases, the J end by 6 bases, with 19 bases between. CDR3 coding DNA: TGCAGCGCCGTGTTCCGGGTAAAAGGCAATGAGCAGTTCTTC. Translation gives CSAVFRVKGNEQFF.